Presented here are 4 T cell receptor beta chains from one specimen sequenced in a study of shared clonotypes between healthy human individuals. Libraries were prepared by immunoSEQ multiplex PCR; TCRdb keeps only in-frame clonotypes and omits some of them. The data hold approximately 1,000,000 clones, with around 78% observed a single time. Sequencing was carried out using memory CD4+ T cells from PBMCs. The subset: CD45RA-negative fraction. The receptors here all came from a man between 18 and 35 years old in good health. Some clones in this sample may be carry-over from other donors' samples.

The chain carries TRBV11-2 and TRBJ2-1, with 10 bases lining up with TRBD2. The CDR3 runs 15 residues. Germline CDR1 SGHAT, CDR2 FQNNGV. The ends lost 5 bases at V and 8 bases at J; junction bases unmatched: 9. CDR3 loop: CASSPSSGSQYEQFF. The DNA of the CDR3 is TGTGCCAGCAGCCCGTCTAGCGGGAGTCAATATGAGCAGTTCTTC. The variable domain in full, with the rest retrieved from reference TRBV11-2 and TRBJ2-1, is EAGVAQSPRYKIIEKRQSVAFWCNPISGHATLYWYQQILGQGPKLLIQFQNNGVVDDSQLPKDRFSAERLKGVDSTLKIQPAKLEDSAVYLCASSPSSGSQYEQFFGPGTRLTVL.

J is TRBJ1-5 and V is TRBV19; no clear D gene. Trimming cost V 3 bases and J 9 bases, with 9 bases left between them. In germline, CDR1 is LNHDA, CDR2 SQIVND (reference sequence). CDR3 length equals 12 residues. The CDR3 here is CASSIWERPQHF. The CDR3 DNA reads TGTGCCAGTAGTATTTGGGAACGGCCCCAGCATTTT.

CDR3 amino acids: CASSPRVASNQPQHF. In DNA form, the CDR3 reads TGTGCCAGCAGCCCCAGGGTGGCGAGCAATCAGCCCCAGCATTTT. The rearrangement joins TRBV6-1 to TRBJ1-5; D might be TRBD1 (5 bases). Germline CDR1 is MNHNS and CDR2 is SASEGT. The CDR3 is 15 amino acids. Trimming shortened V by 6 bases and J by 1 base, and 13 bases separated the two germline ends.

The chain employs TRBV5-4 and TRBJ2-2; D gene ambiguous. Looked up from germline, CDR1 is SGHNT and CDR2 is YYREEE (reference sequence). Deletions cut 0 bases from V and 6 bases from J, with 9 bases between. CDR3 length: 14 residues. CDR3 sequence: CASSLDSVAGELFF. CDR3 in DNA: TGTGCCAGCAGCTTGGATTCGGTCGCCGGGGAGCTGTTTTTT. The complete variable domain, with remaining parts taken from reference TRBV5-4 and TRBJ2-2, reads ETGVTQSPTHLIKTRGQQVTLRCSSQSGHNTVSWYQQALGQGPQFIFQYYREEENGRGNFPPRFSGLQFPNYSSELNVNALELDDSALYLCASSLDSVAGELFFGEGSRLTVL.